The 3 T cell receptor beta chains given below trace back to one sample, sequenced in a study of shared T cell receptors in the human thymus. Assay: immunoSEQ multiplex PCR; the TCRdb copy retains only in-frame clones and omits some. The sample contains some 720,000 clones, over 75% of which appear only once. This same sample was also taken into another study, of human thymus T cells.

Source material: thymocytes. The receptors come from a boy younger than two with a congenital heart defect.

The chain recombines TRBV14 with TRBJ2-1; 10 positions match TRBD2. The CDR3 spans 19 residues. With 0 bases clipped from V and 0 bases from J, the junction kept 8 bases outside the gene matches. Germline CDR1 reads SGHDN; CDR2 reads FVKESK. The CDR3: CASSQDLSGRRSSYNEQFF. CDR3 coding DNA: TGTGCCAGCAGCCAAGATCTTAGCGGGAGGCGTAGCTCCTACAATGAGCAGTTCTTC.

The rearrangement joins TRBV2 to TRBJ1-2; TRBD1 matches 7 bases. J lost 7 bases, V lost 6 bases, and 8 bases had no gene match. The CDR3 has 13 residues. The germline V gene encodes CDR1 SNHLY and CDR2 FYNNEI. The CDR3 DNA reads as TGTGCCAGCAGCGCCGGGACAGAAGTTGGCTACACCTTC. This encodes CASSAGTEVGYTF.

The V gene is TRBV19, the J gene TRBJ2-5; D ambiguous. Germline V gives CDR1 LNHDA, CDR2 SQIVND (reference sequence). V shed 5 bases and J shed 3 bases, with 7 bases lying between them. This CDR3 has 12 amino acids. The CDR3 loop reads CASSAGKETQYF. CDR3 nucleotide sequence: TGTGCCAGTAGTGCAGGAAAAGAGACCCAGTACTTC.